The rows below give T cell receptor beta chains drawn from one sample of a study of OX40 agonist ivuxolimab in advanced cancers. The table came from immunoSEQ multiplex PCR; TCRdb's copy has only in-frame clones and leaves some out. The sample has 60,000 to 80,000 clones, about four fifths seen once. The input for sequencing was CD4+ or CD8+ T cells sorted from blood, taken in a trial of the OX40 agonist ivuxolimab. Receptors were obtained from an adult with an advanced solid tumor such as melanoma, head and neck, liver or kidney cancer. The CDR3 runs from the conserved cysteine through the conserved F or W. Fields, in order: D gene, J gene, clone size, V gene, CDR3 protein, CDR3 DNA. The D gene is left open where the match is weak. Rows give clone size only sometimes, using once, few, many, or a class for an expanded clone.

NA | TRBJ1-1 | NA | TRBV30 | CAWREGDTEAFF | TGTGCCTGGAGAGAGGGGGACACTGAAGCTTTCTTT
NA | TRBJ2-3 | few | TRBV7-9 | CASSSLRSYGDTQYF | TGTGCCAGCAGCTCCCTTAGATCCTACGGGGATACGCAGTATTTT
NA | TRBJ2-3 | NA | TRBV7-3 | CASSLKGLNTDTQYF | TGTGCCAGCAGCTTAAAAGGGCTTAACACAGATACGCAGTATTTT
NA | TRBJ1-6 | NA | TRBV7-3 | CASSSTIISPLHF | TGTGCCAGCAGCTCCACGATAATTTCACCCCTCCACTTT
NA | TRBJ1-2 | NA | TRBV7-9 | CASSLKGEGYGYTF | TGTGCCAGCAGCTTAAAGGGAGAGGGCTATGGCTACACCTTC
NA | TRBJ2-4 | NA | TRBV7-3 | CASTVGPGEGNIQYF | TGTGCCAGCACCGTAGGCCCGGGCGAAGGGAACATTCAGTACTTC
NA | TRBJ2-7 | NA | TRBV7-2 | CASSLGFGSGYEQYF | TGTGCCAGCAGCTTAGGGTTCGGTAGCGGCTACGAGCAGTACTTC
TRBD2 | TRBJ2-7 | few | TRBV28 | CASTLAGDYEQYF | TGTGCCAGCACACTAGCGGGAGACTACGAGCAGTACTTC
TRBD1 | TRBJ2-7 | NA | TRBV28 | CASRDRSSYEQYF | TGTGCCAGCAGGGACAGGAGCTCCTACGAGCAGTACTTC
TRBD1 | TRBJ1-4 | few | TRBV4-3 | CASSQEIGRDSNEKLFF | TGCGCCAGCAGCCAAGAAATAGGCCGGGACAGTAATGAAAAACTGTTTTTT
NA | TRBJ2-7 | once | TRBV15 | CATSILADEQYF | TGTGCCACCAGCATCCTAGCCGACGAGCAGTACTTC
TRBD1 | TRBJ2-3 | NA | TRBV28 | CASSDTGEIDTQYF | TGTGCCAGCAGTGATACAGGGGAGATCGATACGCAGTATTTT
TRBD2 | TRBJ2-2 | NA | TRBV9 | CASSVGSGGFSGELFF | TGTGCCAGCAGCGTAGGTAGCGGGGGGTTTTCCGGGGAGCTGTTTTTT
TRBD1 | TRBJ1-2 | NA | TRBV6-6 | CASKESGTGRDGYTF | TGTGCCAGCAAGGAATCCGGGACAGGGAGGGATGGCTACACCTTC
TRBD2 | TRBJ2-1 | NA | TRBV18 | CASSVAGGPMNEQFF | TGTGCCAGCTCAGTAGCGGGGGGGCCGATGAATGAGCAGTTCTTC
TRBD1 | TRBJ1-1 | NA | TRBV19 | CASSTDRGRAEAFF | TGTGCCAGTAGTACCGACAGGGGGAGGGCTGAAGCTTTCTTT
NA | TRBJ1-5 | NA | TRBV28 | CASSLIQLLNQPQHF | TGTGCCAGCAGTTTAATTCAGCTTCTCAATCAGCCCCAGCATTTT
NA | TRBJ2-1 | NA | TRBV28 | CASSLPTYSYNEQFF | TGTGCCAGCAGTCTCCCTACGTACTCCTACAATGAGCAGTTCTTC
TRBD2 | TRBJ2-3 | NA | TRBV7-2 | CASSLVGLASGDTQYF | TGTGCCAGCAGCTTAGTGGGACTAGCGTCAGGAGATACGCAGTATTTT
TRBD1 | TRBJ1-6 | NA | TRBV5-1 | CASSYFRDRDNSPLHF | TGCGCCAGCAGCTACTTCCGGGACAGGGATAATTCACCCCTCCACTTT
NA | TRBJ1-1 | once | TRBV4-3 | CASSQDWGAINTEAFF | TGCGCCAGCAGCCAAGATTGGGGGGCGATAAACACTGAAGCTTTCTTT
NA | TRBJ2-6 | NA | TRBV5-4 | CASSLAGQVLSGANVLTF | TGTGCCAGCAGCTTAGCGGGACAGGTCCTCTCTGGGGCCAACGTCCTGACTTTC
NA | TRBJ1-1 | NA | TRBV5-6 | CASSLGTTMNTEAFF | TGTGCCAGCAGCCTGGGGACGACAATGAACACTGAAGCTTTCTTT
NA | TRBJ1-1 | few | TRBV5-6 | CASSLGQPEAFF | TGTGCCAGCAGCTTGGGACAGCCCGAAGCTTTCTTT